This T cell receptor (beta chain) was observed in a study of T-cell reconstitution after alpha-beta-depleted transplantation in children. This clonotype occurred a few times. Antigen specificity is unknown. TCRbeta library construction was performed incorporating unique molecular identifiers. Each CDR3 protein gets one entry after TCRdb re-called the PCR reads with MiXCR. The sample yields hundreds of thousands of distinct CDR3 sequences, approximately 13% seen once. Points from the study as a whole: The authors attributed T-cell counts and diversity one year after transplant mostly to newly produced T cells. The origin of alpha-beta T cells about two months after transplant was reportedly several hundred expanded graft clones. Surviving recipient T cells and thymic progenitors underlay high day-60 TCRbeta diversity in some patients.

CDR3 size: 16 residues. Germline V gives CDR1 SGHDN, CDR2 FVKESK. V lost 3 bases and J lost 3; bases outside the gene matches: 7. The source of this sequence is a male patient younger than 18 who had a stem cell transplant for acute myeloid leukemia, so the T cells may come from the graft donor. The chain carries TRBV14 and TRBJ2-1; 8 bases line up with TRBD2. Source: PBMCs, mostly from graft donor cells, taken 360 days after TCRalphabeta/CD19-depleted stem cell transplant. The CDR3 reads CASSHLSGLDYNEQFF. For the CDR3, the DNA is TGTGCCAGCAGCCACCTTTCGGGACTAGACTACAATGAGCAGTTCTTC.